The rows below give T cell receptor beta chains drawn from one sample of a study of shared clonotypes between healthy human individuals. TCRdb's copy holds only in-frame clones and misses some; the assay was immunoSEQ multiplex PCR. The sample consists of roughly 2.5 million clones, about 92% of them appearing once. The sequencing input was naive CD4+ T cells sorted from blood. The receptors here all came from a man aged 18 to 35 in good health. Each CDR3 is given with its conserved first and last residue. The D gene is left open where the match is weak. Clone size is given for some rows only: seen once, a few or many times, or a class if the clone is expanded.

J gene,clone size,V gene,D gene,CDR3 DNA,CDR3 protein
TRBJ1-2,NA,TRBV4-2,NA,TGTGCCAGCAGCCAAGATCAAGGACCGGAGGGCTACACCTTC,CASSQDQGPEGYTF
TRBJ1-5,once,TRBV6-5,NA,TGTGCCAGCAGTTACTCACCCAATCAGCCCCAGCATTTT,CASSYSPNQPQHF
TRBJ2-5,NA,TRBV11-3,TRBD2,TGTGCCAGCAGCTTAGAAGGCGGGGGGGCGGCGGAGACCCAGTACTTC,CASSLEGGGAAETQYF
TRBJ1-1,NA,TRBV2,NA,TGTGCCAGCAGCGAAACAGGGAGCACTGAAGCTTTCTTT,CASSETGSTEAFF
TRBJ2-3,once,TRBV19,TRBD2,TGTGCCAGTAGTACGTCTAGCGGGGGTGCCCCGGATACGCAGTATTTT,CASSTSSGGAPDTQYF
TRBJ1-1,once,TRBV19,TRBD1,TGTGCCAGTATACCTGGAGGGAGGGGGCGATCGGGGAACACTGAAGCTTTCTTT,CASIPGGRGRSGNTEAFF
TRBJ1-1,NA,TRBV6-1,TRBD1,TGTGCCAGCAGCGTGACAGGGTTTGGCACTGAAGCTTTCTTT,CASSVTGFGTEAFF
TRBJ1-1,few,TRBV9,NA,TGTGCCAGCAGCGTAGTAGGAACAGGTTGGCTTAACACTGAAGCTTTCTTT,CASSVVGTGWLNTEAFF
TRBJ2-5,NA,TRBV15,TRBD2,TGTGCCACCAGCTCAGACGATCCGCGGGGACTAACGTCAGGGACCCAGTACTTC,CATSSDDPRGLTSGTQYF
TRBJ2-7,once,TRBV2,NA,TGTGCCAGCGGTAAGGTCAGAGCCTACGAGCAGTACTTC,CASGKVRAYEQYF
TRBJ2-3,NA,TRBV10-2,NA,TGCGCCAGCAGTGAGGGCGGATTCACAGATACGCAGTATTTT,CASSEGGFTDTQYF
TRBJ2-5,NA,TRBV5-4,TRBD1,TGTGCCAGCAGCCCGGACAGGGGACAAGAGACCCAGTACTTC,CASSPDRGQETQYF
TRBJ1-4,NA,TRBV29-1,NA,TGCAGCGCCAAGGACGGAGGTCATGAAAAACTGTTTTTT,CSAKDGGHEKLFF
TRBJ1-4,NA,TRBV6-1,NA,TGTGCCAGCAGTGCGGCACGTCATCGCCAGTTT,CASSAARHRQF
TRBJ1-5,NA,TRBV12-5,TRBD1,TGTGCTAGTGGTTCCGTGTTGGAGGGACAGCTGAATCAGCCCCAGCATTTT,CASGSVLEGQLNQPQHF
TRBJ1-2,NA,TRBV30,TRBD1,TGTGCCTGGAGTACGACAGGGTACTATGGCTACACCTTC,CAWSTTGYYGYTF
TRBJ2-1,NA,TRBV4-1,TRBD1,TGCGCCAGCAGCCAAGGTTCAGGGGGCGTCTACAATGAGCAGTTCTTC,CASSQGSGGVYNEQFF
TRBJ2-6,NA,TRBV5-8,NA,TGTGCCAGCAGCTTGCAGGGGTCTGGGGCCAACGTCCTGACTTTC,CASSLQGSGANVLTF
TRBJ1-1,NA,TRBV29-1,NA,TGCAGCGTTGCGGGCCCCACGGGAACTGAAGCTTTCTTT,CSVAGPTGTEAFF
TRBJ1-2,few,TRBV6-5,NA,TGTGCCAGCAGCCTCCGGACAACATATGGCTACACCTTC,CASSLRTTYGYTF
TRBJ2-5,NA,TRBV21-1,NA,TGTGCCACCACACCCCAGGGCGGAGGGGGGGAGACCCAGTACTTC,CATTPQGGGGETQYF
TRBJ1-6,NA,TRBV5-1,NA,TGCGCCAGCAGCTTGGTCGTCCAAGGTAATTCACCCCTCCACTTT,CASSLVVQGNSPLHF
TRBJ2-1,NA,TRBV30,NA,TGTGCCTTACAGGGTCCGGCGGCGGGAGTAGTTGGCAATGAGCAGTTCTTC,CALQGPAAGVVGNEQFF
TRBJ2-2,NA,TRBV30,NA,TGTGCCTGGAGGACACACGCGGGCGGCACCGGGGAGCTGTTTTTT,CAWRTHAGGTGELFF
TRBJ2-5,NA,TRBV20-1,NA,TGCAGTGCTAGTCCTCAAGAGACCCAGTACTTC,CSASPQETQYF
TRBJ2-3,NA,TRBV5-1,NA,TGCGCCAGCAGCCCTGGACTTTCTAGCACAGATACGCAGTATTTT,CASSPGLSSTDTQYF
TRBJ2-1,NA,TRBV28,TRBD2,TGTGCCAGCAGTTTGCGTCTAGCGGGAGCATACAATGAGCAGTTCTTC,CASSLRLAGAYNEQFF
TRBJ1-2,NA,TRBV19,NA,TGTGCCAGTAATCAGGGAGATCTGGGCTACACCTTC,CASNQGDLGYTF